What follows are 10 T cell receptor beta chains derived from one specimen sequenced in a study of blood T cell repertoires in COVID-19. Clones were read by immunoSEQ multiplex PCR, and TCRdb kept only the in-frame ones, dropping some. The repertoire has 200,000 or so clones, roughly nine tenths of them found once; the top ten carry 0.82%. Sequencing was carried out using peripheral blood. These receptors were obtained from a man aged 60-69 years with COVID-19, enrolled during active disease.

V and J are TRBV7-6 and TRBJ2-7; possibly TRBD2 for D (6 bases). V was pared by 2 bases and J by 3 bases, with 14 bases between. The CDR3 has 15 residues. Germline V gene data show CDR1 as SGHVS and CDR2 as FNYEAQ. The CDR3 is CASSLMAGTYYEQYF. The CDR3 coding sequence is TGTGCCAGCAGCTTAATGGCAGGGACTTACTACGAGCAGTACTTC.

V usage is TRBV11-3 and J usage is TRBJ2-1; TRBD1 agrees at 7 bases. The germline CDR1 and CDR2 sequences are SGHNT and YENEEA. The V segment lost 4 bases and the J segment 2 bases; nucleotides outside the gene matches: 5. This CDR3 region has 15 residues. For the CDR3, the DNA is TGTGCCAGCAGCTCCGAGGGGGCCCCCTACAATGAGCAGTTCTTC. It yields the protein CASSSEGAPYNEQFF.

The chain has TRBV6-2 or TRBV6-3 and TRBJ2-1; TRBD1 is a possible D gene (5 bases). The germline V gene encodes CDR1 MNHEY and CDR2 SVGEGT. V lost 4 bases, J lost 6 bases, and 13 bases lay in between. This CDR3 spans 14 amino acids. The CDR3 spells CASSSASRGNEQFF. The CDR3 DNA reads as TGTGCCAGCAGTTCCGCTAGTAGGGGCAATGAGCAGTTCTTC.

This clone came up once. The J gene is TRBJ1-2, the V gene TRBV6-4, with a weak D call TRBD1 (5 bases). Germline-derived CDR1 and CDR2 are MRHNA and SNTAGT. The CDR3 runs 13 residues. V lost 6 bases to trimming and J lost 8 bases, with 16 bases between them. CDR3 DNA: TGTGCCAGCAGACGGACACTCACCGGGGGCTACACCTTC. Translating gives CASRRTLTGGYTF.

The rearrangement links TRBV19 to TRBJ1-2, with TRBD1 identical over 8 bases. J gave up 4 bases and V 3 bases, and 7 bases lay outside the gene matches. CDR3 length: 15 residues. Germline V gene lookup returns CDR1 LNHDA and CDR2 SQIVND (reference sequence). The CDR3 sequence is CASSMGRGPLYGYTF. The CDR3 region has the DNA TGTGCCAGTAGTATGGGCAGGGGGCCCCTCTATGGCTACACCTTC. The complete variable domain, with remaining parts taken from reference TRBV19 and TRBJ1-2, reads DGGITQSPKYLFRKEGQNVTLSCEQNLNHDAMYWYRQDPGQGLRLIYYSQIVNDFQKGDIAEGYSVSREKKESFPLTVTSAQKNPTAFYLCASSMGRGPLYGYTFGSGTRLTVV.

This clone was counted a few times. The gene calls are TRBV27 and TRBJ1-1; 7 positions agree with TRBD1. V lost 5 bases, J lost 7 bases, and 19 bases stayed unmatched. This CDR3 comprises 17 residues. Germline V lookup: CDR1 MNHEY, CDR2 SMNVEV (reference sequence). This CDR3 is CASSKIGAVRQGVEAFF. CDR3 nucleotide sequence: TGTGCCAGCAGTAAGATAGGGGCGGTCAGACAGGGCGTTGAAGCTTTCTTT.

The sample holds one count of this clone. This rearrangement joins TRBV5-1 to TRBJ1-1, with a weak D call TRBD1 (5 bases). Trimming took 0 bases from V and 0 from J, leaving 9 bases between them. The CDR3 is 15 residues long. From germline, CDR1 is SGHRS and CDR2 YFSETQ. The CDR3 here is CASSLERTLNTEAFF. The CDR3 bases are TGCGCCAGCAGCTTGGAAAGGACATTGAACACTGAAGCTTTCTTT.

The rearrangement uses TRBV4-2 and TRBJ2-4, with D perhaps matching TRBD2 (6 bases). Germline CDR1 is LGHNA and CDR2 is YNFKEQ. V was pared by 0 bases and J by 8 bases, with 14 bases between. This CDR3 contains 15 residues. In DNA form, the CDR3 reads TGTGCCAGCAGCCAAGAAGGCGGAGGGTATTACATTCAGTACTTC. This gives the protein CASSQEGGGYYIQYF.

The chain uses TRBV28 and TRBJ1-2, with D possibly TRBD1 on 5 matching bases. Looked up from germline, CDR1 is MDHEN and CDR2 is SYDVKM. V lost 7 bases to trimming and J lost 3 bases, with 18 bases between them. There are 15 residues in the CDR3. CDR3 coding DNA: TGTGCCAGCAAAATCGGGGGGAATTTCTACTATGGCTACACCTTC. Translation gives CASKIGGNFYYGYTF.

The chain links TRBV5-1 to TRBJ2-7, with 13 nucleotides matching TRBD2. CDR1 is SGHRS and CDR2 is YFSETQ in the germline V gene. Trimming took 3 bases from V and 0 from J; bases not matched to a gene: 9. This CDR3 is 18 amino acids long. CDR3 coding DNA: TGCGCCAGCAGCTGGTCGGGACTAGCGGGACCCAGCTCCTACGAGCAGTACTTC. The encoded protein is CASSWSGLAGPSSYEQYF.